The entry that follows covers one T cell receptor (beta chain) sequence. Its antigen is undetermined. Sample treatment: oral pan-JAK inhibitor, 5-10 mg twice daily. This sample was included in a study of CD8+ T cells in alopecia areata. In the study overall: Treatment of the treated patients consisted of oral tofacitinib, 5 to 10 mg twice daily. Regarding the study as a whole: Within the top 100, expanded CD8+ clones significantly decreased with tofacitinib, as did scalp clonality.

Extraction and reverse transcription of RNA yielded cDNA as the sequencing template. The method was immunoSEQ multiplex PCR; TCRdb's version includes in-frame clones alone and lacks a portion of them. The sample includes around 270,000 clones, 55% to 70% of them seen just once. Germline-derived CDR1 and CDR2 are GTSNPN and SVGIG (reference sequence). The CDR3 covers 14 residues. Trimming took off 0 bases at V and 4 bases at J, with 12 bases between the two ends. The sequence was obtained from a human donor with alopecia areata. V gene TRBV30 combines with J gene TRBJ2-5, with D maybe TRBD1 (5 bases). Source: CD4+ T cells sorted from blood, taken at week 24, from a patient treated with tofacitinib. In DNA form, the CDR3 reads TGTGCCTGGAGTGTACCAGGGTCAGTAGAGACCCAGTACTTC. Amino acid sequence: CAWSVPGSVETQYF.